These 5 T cell receptor beta chains were sequenced from one sample in a study of T cells in Graves' hyperthyroidism and ophthalmopathy. The source material, RNA transcripts, was used to amplify TCR beta CDR3 regions. The primer set for the first-round RT-PCR of the TCR CDR3 was HTBI. TCRdb reprocessed the multiplex PCR reads via MiXCR and lists one record per CDR3 protein. The sample contains 800,000 or so distinct CDR3 sequences, more than 30% of which appear only once. The sample consisted of blood. These TCRs come from a young man with Graves' hyperthyroidism.

The rearrangement joins TRBV24-1 to TRBJ1-1; D remains unclear. V was pared by 3 bases and J by 0 bases, with 7 bases between. The CDR3 is 14 amino acids. Germline CDR1 and CDR2: KGHDR and SFDVKD. The CDR3 DNA sequence: TGTGCCACCAGTGATACGGAGATGAACACTGAAGCTTTCTTT. Protein: CATSDTEMNTEAFF.

This clonotype was observed at least ten times. The chain combines TRBV29-1 with TRBJ2-7; 9 nucleotides line up with TRBD1. With V trimmed by 6 bases and J by 4 bases, 7 bases remained unmatched. The CDR3 covers 13 residues. CDR1 and CDR2 from the germline V gene are SQVTM and ANQGSEA. CDR3 DNA: TGCAGCGTCGAGGGACAGGGCCTATACGAGCAGTACTTC. This codes for CSVEGQGLYEQYF.

This chain links TRBV25-1 with TRBJ1-6, with D perhaps TRBD1 (6 bases). Between the trimmed V and J ends, which lost 5 bases and 7 bases, there was a span of 18 bases. The germline V gene has CDR1 MGHDK and CDR2 SYGVNS. This CDR3 comprises 16 residues. The CDR3 DNA reads TGTGCCAGCAGTTCACAGGGAGGCGGCTGGAATTCACCCCTCCACTTT. Amino acid sequence: CASSSQGGGWNSPLHF.

This clonotype was detected only a few times. This CDR3 is CASSLGDRGNGYTF. For the CDR3, the DNA is TGTGCCAGCAGTCTCGGGGACAGGGGAAATGGCTACACCTTC. V is TRBV6-1 and J is TRBJ1-2; TRBD1 matches at 10 bases. Germline V gene sequence: CDR1 MNHNS, CDR2 SASEGT. The V and J ends lost 5 bases and 6 bases, in that order; junction bases with no gene match: 6. The CDR3 is 14 amino acids.

This clonotype has ten or more counts. The V and J genes are TRBV20-1 and TRBJ2-7; 13 bases fit TRBD2. The V segment lost 6 bases and the J segment 5 bases; nucleotides outside the gene matches: 7. This CDR3 has 14 residues. CDR1 DFQATT and CDR2 SNEGSKA come from the germline V gene (reference sequence). CDR3: CSATRTSGSHEQYF. The CDR3 DNA reads TGCAGTGCCACGAGGACTAGCGGGAGTCACGAGCAGTACTTC.